This entry lists 5 T cell receptor beta chains sequenced from one sample in a study of blood T cell repertoires in COVID-19. Some clones are missing from TCRdb's copy, which holds only in-frame ones; the method was immunoSEQ multiplex PCR. The sample records over 30,000 clones, roughly 90% being singletons. The sample taken for sequencing was peripheral blood. All receptors derive from a human donor in a cohort sampled during active COVID-19.

The chain carries TRBV2 and TRBJ2-3; 7 nucleotides line up with TRBD1. Germline V gene sequence: CDR1 SNHLY, CDR2 FYNNEI. With V trimmed by 6 bases and J by 2 bases, 8 bases remained unmatched. The CDR3 totals 15 residues. The CDR3 here is CASRGQSTFTDTQYF. The CDR3 region has the DNA TGTGCCAGCAGGGGACAGTCGACTTTCACAGATACGCAGTATTTT.

The chain is built from TRBV7-9 and TRBJ2-7; D gene unclear. In germline, CDR1 is SEHNR, CDR2 FQNEAQ (reference sequence). The CDR3 contains 12 residues. Trimming removed 5 bases at V and 0 bases at J, with 5 bases between. The CDR3 DNA reads as TGTGCCAGCAGCCCTCCCTCCTACGAGCAGTACTTC. Residues: CASSPPSYEQYF.

The chain has TRBV5-6 and TRBJ2-1, with 10 nucleotides matching TRBD2. This CDR3 region has 17 residues. With V trimmed by 0 bases and J by 2 bases, 5 bases remained unmatched. Per the germline V gene, CDR1 is SGHDT and CDR2 is YYEEEE. The CDR3 coding sequence is TGTGCCAGCAGCTTGGGGCCTAGCGGGAGAACCTACAATGAGCAGTTCTTC. Its protein is CASSLGPSGRTYNEQFF.

The V call is TRBV5-1, the J call TRBJ1-4, with D tentatively TRBD1 (5 bases). Germline V CDR1 and CDR2: SGHRS, YFSETQ. This CDR3 spans 16 amino acids. The germline V and J ends were trimmed by 0 bases and 8 bases, with 17 bases remaining between them. The DNA for the CDR3 is TGCGCCAGCAGCTTGGTGGGGCGGGGATCGGGCGAAAAACTGTTTTTT. Its translation: CASSLVGRGSGEKLFF.

V usage is TRBV4-2 and J usage is TRBJ2-1; 14 bases are shared with TRBD2. Germline V CDR1 and CDR2: LGHNA, YNFKEQ. The CDR3 extends over 16 amino acids. V was clipped by 1 base and J by 9 bases; unmatched bases: 5. CDR3 coding DNA: TGTGCCAGCAGCCAAGGGGGACTAGCGGGAGAGGGTGAGCAGTTCTTC. This translates into CASSQGGLAGEGEQFF.